The next 10 T cell receptor beta chains were all read from a single sample in a study of CD4+ T cells in melanoma. The table came from immunoSEQ multiplex PCR; TCRdb's copy has only in-frame clones and leaves some out. The data contain more than 6,000 clones, around two thirds of them singletons. Sequencing was done on a sample of cells from a culture (not recorded whether cultured in vitro). All receptors come from a human donor with melanoma.

This clone was seen more than once but under ten times. This rearrangement joins TRBV27 to TRBJ1-1; D is ambiguous. There are 16 residues in the CDR3. V shed 2 bases and J shed 0 bases, with 13 bases lying between them. Germline V gene data show CDR1 as MNHEY and CDR2 as SMNVEV (reference sequence). CDR3 amino acids: CASSLEPQFMNTEAFF. The CDR3 bases are TGTGCCAGCAGTTTAGAACCGCAGTTCATGAACACTGAAGCTTTCTTT.

The rearrangement links TRBV6-5 to TRBJ2-5; TRBD1 matches at 8 bases. Germline assignment: CDR1 MNHEY and CDR2 SVGAGI. V was pared by 5 bases and J by 4 bases, with 6 bases of the junction left unmatched. The CDR3 spans 14 residues. CDR3 sequence: CASSKTGVGETQYF. Written as DNA, the CDR3 is TGTGCCAGCAGTAAGACAGGGGTAGGAGAGACCCAGTACTTC.

V usage is TRBV30 and J usage is TRBJ1-5; D may be TRBD1 (5 bases). Germline values: CDR1 GTSNPN, CDR2 SVGIG (reference sequence). The CDR3 has 13 amino acids. Trimming removed 1 base from V and 3 bases from J, with 7 bases in between. In nucleotides, the CDR3 is TGTGCCTGGAGTGAGGGGAACAATCAGCCCCAGCATTTT. It yields the protein CAWSEGNNQPQHF.

The rearrangement links TRBV28 to TRBJ2-2; 8 positions agree with TRBD2. Germline-derived CDR1 and CDR2 are MDHEN and SYDVKM. This CDR3 has 16 amino acids. J lost 4 bases, V lost 7 bases, and 11 bases had no gene match. This chain's CDR3 is CASTGTGSGSTGELFF. The CDR3 DNA sequence: TGTGCCAGCACCGGAACCGGCAGCGGGAGCACCGGGGAGCTGTTTTTT. Full variable domain (rest looked up from reference TRBV28 and TRBJ2-2): DVKVTQSSRYLVKRTGEKVFLECVQDMDHENMFWYRQDPGLGLRLIYFSYDVKMKEKGDIPEGYSVSREKKERFSLILESASTNQTSMYLCASTGTGSGSTGELFFGEGSRLTVL.

The chain has TRBV14 and TRBJ2-1; 7 bases map to TRBD2. The length of the CDR3 is 16 residues. Losses at the gene ends were 5 bases for V and 3 bases for J; bases not matched to a gene: 10. The germline gives CDR1 SGHDN, CDR2 FVKESK. Here the CDR3 reads CASSLGGGRLYNEQFF. CDR3 bases: TGTGCCAGCAGCTTGGGCGGGGGACGACTCTACAATGAGCAGTTCTTC.

This clone came up a few times. The chain employs TRBV4-1 and TRBJ1-5, with D unclear. Per germline, CDR1 MGHRA and CDR2 YSYEKL. V was shortened by 1 base and J by 2 bases, with 6 bases between the two germline ends. CDR3 length: 14 residues. The CDR3 here is CASSQVTGNQPQHF. CDR3 nucleotide sequence: TGCGCCAGCAGCCAAGTTACAGGCAATCAGCCCCAGCATTTT.

V is TRBV7-3 and J is TRBJ1-1, with 9 bases fitting TRBD1. Germline V gene data show CDR1 as SGHTA and CDR2 as FQGTGA. CDR3 length equals 18 residues. With V trimmed by 5 bases and J by 5 bases, 18 bases remained unmatched. CDR3 DNA: TGTGCCAGCAGCCAAAGATCCGGGACAGGGCCGGTAGGGACTGAAGCTTTCTTT. Its protein product is CASSQRSGTGPVGTEAFF.

The CDR3 sequence is CASSLVAAFTGELFF. DNA for the CDR3: TGTGCCAGCAGCTTAGTGGCAGCTTTCACCGGGGAGCTGTTTTTT. V is TRBV7-9 and J is TRBJ2-2; no clear D. CDR3 size: 15 residues. V was pared by 1 base and J by 4 bases, with 10 bases between. Germline V lookup: CDR1 SEHNR, CDR2 FQNEAQ (reference sequence).

The chain links TRBV9 to TRBJ1-1; 9 positions match TRBD1. Germline assignment: CDR1 SGDLS and CDR2 YYNGEE. V shed 0 bases, J shed 4 bases, and the junction held 4 bases outside the gene matches. The CDR3 is made up of 15 amino acids. In DNA, the CDR3 is TGTGCCAGCAGCGTAGCTACAGGGGGCGTCACTGAAGCTTTCTTT. As protein: CASSVATGGVTEAFF.

This clone was found once. This chain connects TRBV9 to TRBJ2-6; D call uncertain. CDR3 length equals 14 residues. Germline CDR1 SGDLS, CDR2 YYNGEE. V shed 5 bases and J shed 0 bases, with 6 bases lying between them. CDR3 coding DNA: TGTGCCAGCAGGAGGAACTCTGGGGCCAACGTCCTGACTTTC. Residues: CASRRNSGANVLTF.